The clone carrying this T cell receptor beta chain has more than one count but fewer than ten. This record belongs to a study of T cells in Graves' hyperthyroidism and ophthalmopathy. Template material for amplifying TCR beta CDR3 regions consisted of RNA transcripts. First-round RT-PCR of the TCR CDR3 relied on the HTBI primer set. From the multiplex PCR reads, TCRdb called clonotypes with MiXCR, one entry per CDR3 protein. The sample shows 450,000 to 600,000 distinct CDR3 sequences, about 20% of them seen only once. Sequencing was done on a sample of blood. The TCR originated in a man between 40 and 49 years old with Graves' ophthalmopathy.

CDR3 coding DNA: TGTGCCAGCAGTTCCCCGGGACTTCCCAATGAGCAGTTCTTC. It codes for CASSSPGLPNEQFF. The chain carries TRBV6-2 or TRBV6-3 and TRBJ2-1; possible D gene TRBD2, 6 bases. Trimming stripped 4 bases from V and 6 bases from J, with 13 bases between. This CDR3 is built from 14 residues. Germline V gene sequence: CDR1 MNHEY, CDR2 SVGEGT.